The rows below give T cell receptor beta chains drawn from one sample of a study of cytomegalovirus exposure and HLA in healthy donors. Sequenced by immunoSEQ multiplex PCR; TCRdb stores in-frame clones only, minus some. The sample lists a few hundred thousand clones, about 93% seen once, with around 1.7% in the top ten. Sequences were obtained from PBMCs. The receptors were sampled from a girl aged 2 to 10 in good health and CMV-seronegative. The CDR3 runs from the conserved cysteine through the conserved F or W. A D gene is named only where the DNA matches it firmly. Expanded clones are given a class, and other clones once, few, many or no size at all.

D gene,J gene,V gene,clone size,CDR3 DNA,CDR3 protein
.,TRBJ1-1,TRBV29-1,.,TGCAGCGTTGGGGGGCAGCTGTTGAACACTGAAGCTTTCTTT,CSVGGQLLNTEAFF
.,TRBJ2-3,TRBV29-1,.,TGCAGCGTTGGTGGCGGGACTAGCACAGATACGCAGTATTTT,CSVGGGTSTDTQYF
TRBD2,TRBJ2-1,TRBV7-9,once,TGTGCCAGCAGCTCGTTGACTAGCGGGGGGGAAAGTGAGCAGTTCTTC,CASSSLTSGGESEQFF
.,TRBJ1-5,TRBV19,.,TGTGCCAGTAGTCACGGCAGGGGATCTGCCAATCAGCCCCAGCATTTT,CASSHGRGSANQPQHF
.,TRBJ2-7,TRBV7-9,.,TGTGCCAGCAGCTTAGGGGCAGGGTTCTCCTACGAGCAGTACTTC,CASSLGAGFSYEQYF
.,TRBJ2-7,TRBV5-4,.,TGTGCCAGCAGCTTAATCGGCGGTTCTTACGAGCAGTACTTC,CASSLIGGSYEQYF
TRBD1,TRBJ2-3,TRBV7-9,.,TGTTCCAGCAGCTGGGACAGGCAGTTCGCTACAGATACGCAGTATTTT,CSSSWDRQFATDTQYF
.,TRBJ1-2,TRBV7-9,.,TGTGCCAGCAGCCCCGGACAGACCTATGGCTACACCTTC,CASSPGQTYGYTF
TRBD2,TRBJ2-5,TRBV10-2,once,TGCGCCAGCAGTGAGCCTCCAACCCTAGCGGGGGTGGAGACCCAGTACTTC,CASSEPPTLAGVETQYF
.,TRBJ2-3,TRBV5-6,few,TGTGCCAGCAGCTTGGAGCTAGCGCGAAACACAGATACGCAGTATTTT,CASSLELARNTDTQYF